The 18 T cell receptor beta chains below were found in one sample sequenced in a study of blood T cell repertoires in COVID-19. Some clones are missing from TCRdb's copy, which holds only in-frame ones; the method was immunoSEQ multiplex PCR. The data show some 150,000 clones, approximately 82% seen once. The sample comprised PBMCs or T cells enriched from blood (not recorded which). The source is a woman between 45 and 60 years old who had recovered from COVID-19.

The chain's CDR3 is CASSPRGQQNTEAFF. CDR3 DNA: TGTGCCAGCTCACCGCGGGGACAGCAGAACACTGAAGCTTTCTTT. The V gene is TRBV18, the J gene TRBJ1-1; TRBD1 aligns across 7 bases. The germline V gene encodes CDR1 KGHSH and CDR2 LQKENI. V dropped 3 bases and J dropped 1; count of bases not matched to a gene: 5. The CDR3 totals 15 residues.

The table lists this clone with a count of one. This chain joins TRBV6-4 and TRBJ1-1; possibly TRBD1 for D (5 bases). This CDR3 has 13 amino acids. Germline V gene data show CDR1 as MRHNA and CDR2 as SNTAGT. V gave up 5 bases and J gave up 0 bases, with 7 bases separating them. CDR3 protein: CASSRGMNTEAFF. In DNA form, the CDR3 reads TGTGCCAGCAGTCGGGGGATGAACACTGAAGCTTTCTTT.

The chain combines TRBV9 with TRBJ2-5; D may be TRBD2 (6 bases). Germline CDR1 reads SGDLS; CDR2 reads YYNGEE. Trimming shortened V by 3 bases and J by 1 base, and 10 bases separated the two germline ends. The CDR3 totals 14 residues. CDR3 protein: CASSARDFQETQYF. The CDR3 DNA sequence: TGTGCCAGCAGCGCCCGGGACTTCCAAGAGACCCAGTACTTC.

The chain couples TRBV27 to TRBJ1-3; TRBD1 aligns across 7 bases. Trimming at V came to 5 bases and at J to 2 bases, leaving 3 bases not matched to a gene. In germline, CDR1 is MNHEY, CDR2 SMNVEV (reference sequence). The CDR3 is 14 amino acids. The CDR3 region has the DNA TGTGCCAGCAGTCGGACAGGAGCTGGAAACACCATATATTTT. Its protein product is CASSRTGAGNTIYF.

This chain connects TRBV19 to TRBJ2-3, with 9 nucleotides matching TRBD2. After removal of 6 bases from V and 1 base from J, the junction contained 5 bases not matched to a gene. This CDR3 contains 15 residues. Looked up from germline, CDR1 is LNHDA and CDR2 is SQIVND (reference sequence). CDR3 region: CASRTREGGTDTQYF. Written as DNA, the CDR3 is TGTGCCAGTAGAACGCGGGAGGGGGGCACAGATACGCAGTATTTT.

The chain employs TRBV4-3 and TRBJ1-6; D is unresolved. CDR1 is LGHNA and CDR2 is YSLEER in the germline V gene. The CDR3 length is 13 residues. With 4 bases removed from V and 9 bases from J, the gap between germline ends came to 10 bases. CDR3 bases: TGCGCCAGCAGCCTTGCCTTGGCTTCACCCCTCCACTTT. Protein product: CASSLALASPLHF.

The chain carries TRBV29-1 and TRBJ1-1, with 9 bases fitting TRBD1. The trim removed 7 bases at V and 3 bases at J, leaving 0 bases unmatched. From germline, CDR1 is SQVTM and CDR2 ANQGSEA. The CDR3 is made up of 11 amino acids. DNA of the CDR3: TGCAGCGGGACAGGGGACACTGAAGCTTTCTTT. Translated, it gives CSGTGDTEAFF.

The chain is built from TRBV5-1 and TRBJ1-4, with TRBD1 matching 9 bases. This CDR3 contains 14 residues. Losses at the gene ends were 2 bases for V and 7 bases for J; bases not matched to a gene: 3. Germline CDR1 is SGHRS and CDR2 is YFSETQ. CDR3 nucleotide sequence: TGCGCCAGCAGCTTTGGACAGGGGTTTGAAAAACTGTTTTTT. Amino acid sequence: CASSFGQGFEKLFF.

The chain joins TRBV27 to TRBJ2-2, with D tentatively TRBD1 (5 bases). The CDR3 is 15 residues long. CDR1 is MNHEY, CDR2 SMNVEV, per germline (reference sequence). Trimming removed 3 bases at V and 5 bases at J, with 13 bases between. The DNA for the CDR3 is TGTGCCAGCAGTTTCGCCCCAGGGTGGACCGGGGAGCTGTTTTTT. It specifies CASSFAPGWTGELFF.

The CDR3 DNA sequence: TGTGCCATCCGCGGGAGACAGCGGGACACAGATACGCAGTATTTT. Translated: CAIRGRQRDTDTQYF. The chain joins TRBV6-5 to TRBJ2-3; 7 positions agree with TRBD2. The germline gives CDR1 MNHEY, CDR2 SVGAGI. This CDR3 contains 15 residues. With V trimmed by 10 bases and J by 2 bases, 12 bases remained unmatched.

The chain links TRBV27 to TRBJ2-1; 12 bases align to TRBD2. From germline, CDR1 is MNHEY and CDR2 SMNVEV (reference sequence). V shed 7 bases and J 5 bases; nucleotides not matched to a gene: 9. The CDR3 contains 16 residues. The CDR3 bases are TGTGCCAGCACCCCGATGACTAGCGGGGGAGACAATGAGCAGTTCTTC. This encodes CASTPMTSGGDNEQFF.

The rearrangement uses TRBV25-1 and TRBJ1-1; D unclear. Per the germline V gene, CDR1 is MGHDK and CDR2 is SYGVNS. V was trimmed by 4 bases and J by 4 bases, leaving 19 bases between them. The CDR3 has 16 residues. Here the CDR3 DNA reads TGTGCCAGCAGTGCGATAAACCCTCAGGATGTCACTGAAGCTTTCTTT. This codes for CASSAINPQDVTEAFF.

This clone showed up just once. The chain joins TRBV5-1 to TRBJ2-1; 7 bases map to TRBD2. CDR1 and CDR2 from the germline V gene are SGHRS and YFSETQ. The CDR3 contains 16 residues. J lost 1 base, V lost 6 bases, and 10 bases had no gene match. This CDR3 reads CASNVGGSGSYNEQFF. DNA for the CDR3: TGCGCCAGCAACGTGGGCGGGAGTGGGTCCTACAATGAGCAGTTCTTC.

The chain is built from TRBV12-3 or TRBV12-4 and TRBJ2-2, with D maybe TRBD1 (6 bases). Trimming took 6 bases from V and 6 from J, leaving 8 bases between them. CDR3 size: 12 residues. CDR3 nucleotide sequence: TGTGCCAGCAGCGACAGGTCCGGGGAGCTGTTTTTT. Amino acid sequence: CASSDRSGELFF.

The genes are TRBV10-3 and TRBJ1-6, with 7 bases that match TRBD1. This CDR3 comprises 13 residues. The V gene end was trimmed by 6 bases and the J gene end by 10 bases; junction bases not matched to a gene: 6. CDR1 and CDR2 (germline): ENHRY, SYGVKD. CDR3 nucleotide sequence: TGTGCCATCAGCCGACAGGGAGAGTCACCCCTCCACTTT. Its protein product is CAISRQGESPLHF.

This clone has only one observation. The chain is built from TRBV29-1 and TRBJ2-1, with D possibly being TRBD1 (6 bases). CDR3 size: 15 residues. V was trimmed by 3 bases and J by 7 bases, leaving 19 bases between them. Germline CDR1 is SQVTM and CDR2 is ANQGSEA. CDR3 sequence: CSVEVTGLKLNEQFF. As DNA, the CDR3 is TGCAGCGTTGAGGTTACAGGGCTAAAATTGAATGAGCAGTTCTTC.

This sequence joins TRBV30 and TRBJ1-3; no definite D call. From germline, CDR1 is GTSNPN and CDR2 SVGIG (reference sequence). The V and J ends lost 0 bases and 3 bases respectively, with 12 bases between them. The CDR3 runs 15 residues. The CDR3 is CAWSVGLAYGNTIYF. The DNA of the CDR3 is TGTGCCTGGAGTGTGGGATTAGCGTATGGAAACACCATATATTTT. The variable domain in full, with the rest retrieved from reference TRBV30 and TRBJ1-3, is SQTIHQWPATLVQPVGSPLSLECTVEGTSNPNLYWYRQAAGRGLQLLFYSVGIGQISSEVPQNLSASRPQDRQFILSSKKLLLSDSGFYLCAWSVGLAYGNTIYFGEGSWLTVV.

The rearrangement uses TRBV27 and TRBJ2-3; the match to TRBD2 covers 10 bases. Germline V gives CDR1 MNHEY, CDR2 SMNVEV (reference sequence). The CDR3 is 18 residues long. Losses at the gene ends were 5 bases for V and 4 bases for J; bases not matched to a gene: 15. The CDR3 coding sequence is TGTGCCAGCAGTCCAACCTCCCACCTAGCGGGGGAGTCAGATACGCAGTATTTT. The encoded protein is CASSPTSHLAGESDTQYF.